This T cell receptor beta chain was captured by sequencing in a study of cytomegalovirus exposure and HLA in healthy donors. Germline CDR1 and CDR2: SGHRS and YFSETQ. The CDR3 is made up of 14 amino acids. V lost 8 bases, J lost 3 bases, and 15 bases lay in between. Profiled with immunoSEQ multiplex PCR; TCRdb holds only in-frame clones, not every one. Of 120,000 or so clones listed, roughly 89% are singletons. The sample comprised PBMCs. This clonotype was obtained from a woman younger than 30 in good health and CMV-seronegative. The V and J genes are TRBV5-1 and TRBJ2-1; D is possibly TRBD2 (6 bases). CDR3 residues: CASSYSGNYNEQFF. In DNA, the CDR3 is TGCGCCAGTTCCTATAGCGGAAACTACAATGAGCAGTTCTTC.